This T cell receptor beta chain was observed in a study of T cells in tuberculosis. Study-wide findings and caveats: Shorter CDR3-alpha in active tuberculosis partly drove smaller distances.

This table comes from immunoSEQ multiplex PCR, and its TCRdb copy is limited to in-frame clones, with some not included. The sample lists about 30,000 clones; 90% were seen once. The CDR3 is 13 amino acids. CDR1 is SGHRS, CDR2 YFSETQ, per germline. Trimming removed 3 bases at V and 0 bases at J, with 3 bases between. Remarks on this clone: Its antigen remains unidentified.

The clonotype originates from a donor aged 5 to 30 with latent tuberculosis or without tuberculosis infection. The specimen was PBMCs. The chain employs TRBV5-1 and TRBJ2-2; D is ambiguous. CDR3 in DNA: TGCGCCAGCAGCTCAACGAACACCGGGGAGCTGTTTTTT. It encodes CASSSTNTGELFF.